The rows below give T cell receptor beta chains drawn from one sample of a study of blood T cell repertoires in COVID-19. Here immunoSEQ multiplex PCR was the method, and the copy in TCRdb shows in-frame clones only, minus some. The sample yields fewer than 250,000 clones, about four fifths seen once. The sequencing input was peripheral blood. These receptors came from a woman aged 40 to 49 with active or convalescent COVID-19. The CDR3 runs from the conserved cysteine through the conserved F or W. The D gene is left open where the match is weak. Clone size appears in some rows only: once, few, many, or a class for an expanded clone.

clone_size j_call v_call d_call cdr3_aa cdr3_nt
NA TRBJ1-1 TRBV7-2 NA CASSLFDRNTEAFF TGTGCCAGCAGCTTATTCGACAGAAACACTGAAGCTTTCTTT
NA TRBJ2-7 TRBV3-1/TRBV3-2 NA CASSQEARGYEQYF TGTGCCAGCAGCCAAGAGGCCAGGGGCTACGAGCAGTACTTC
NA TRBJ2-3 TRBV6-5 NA CASRRVGVDTQYF TGTGCCAGCAGGAGGGTTGGAGTAGATACGCAGTATTTT
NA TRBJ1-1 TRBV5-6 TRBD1 CASSLFGQGSTEAFF TGTGCCAGCAGCTTGTTCGGACAGGGGAGCACTGAAGCTTTCTTT
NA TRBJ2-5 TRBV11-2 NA CASSPSGTQYF TGTGCCAGCAGCCCCTCCGGGACCCAGTACTTC
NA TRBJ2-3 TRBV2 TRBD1 CASTRTGNTDTQYF TGTGCCAGCACCCGGACAGGGAACACAGATACGCAGTATTTT
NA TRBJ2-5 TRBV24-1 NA CATSKGLGETQYF TGTGCCACCAGCAAGGGGTTAGGTGAGACCCAGTACTTC
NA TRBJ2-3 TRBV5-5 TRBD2 CASSRGLAGGVDTQYF TGTGCCAGCAGCAGAGGACTAGCGGGAGGGGTAGATACGCAGTATTTT
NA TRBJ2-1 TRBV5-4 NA CASSLAVWQYEQFF TGTGCCAGCAGCTTGGCCGTTTGGCAGTATGAGCAGTTCTTC
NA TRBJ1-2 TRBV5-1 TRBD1 CASSGSTGFDYGYTF TGCGCCAGCAGCGGCTCGACAGGGTTTGACTATGGCTACACCTTC
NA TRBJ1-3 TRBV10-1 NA CASSEDRSSGNTIYF TGCGCCAGCAGTGAGGACAGATCCTCTGGAAACACCATATATTTT
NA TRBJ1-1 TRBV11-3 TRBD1 CASMTGGFAGNTEAFF TGTGCCAGTATGACAGGGGGCTTCGCTGGGAACACTGAAGCTTTCTTT
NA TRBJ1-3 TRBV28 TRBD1 CASNPSSGTGGNTIYF TGTGCCAGCAACCCTTCATCTGGGACAGGCGGAAACACCATATATTTT
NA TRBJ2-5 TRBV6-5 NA CASRALRGQETQYF TGTGCCAGCAGGGCCCTTCGCGGGCAAGAGACCCAGTACTTC
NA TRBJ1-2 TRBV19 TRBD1 CASSYSGTGGAGYGYTF TGTGCCAGTAGTTACTCCGGGACAGGGGGCGCTGGCTATGGCTACACCTTC
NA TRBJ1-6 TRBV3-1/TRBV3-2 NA CASSRLLDSAVYSPLHF TGTGCCAGCAGCCGACTTTTAGACAGCGCCGTTTATTCACCCCTCCACTTT
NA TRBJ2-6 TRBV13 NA CASSRNRVSGANVLTF TGTGCCAGCAGCCGGAACAGGGTGTCTGGGGCCAACGTCCTGACTTTC
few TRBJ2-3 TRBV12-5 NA CASSKGADTQYF TGTGCTAGCAGTAAGGGGGCAGATACGCAGTATTTT
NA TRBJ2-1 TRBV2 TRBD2 CAGGTSGSYNEQFF TGTGCCGGGGGGACTAGCGGCTCCTACAATGAGCAGTTCTTC
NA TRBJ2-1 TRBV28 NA CASKQVGSYNEQFF TGTGCCAGCAAACAGGTGGGCTCCTACAATGAGCAGTTCTTC
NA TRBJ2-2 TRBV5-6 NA CASSVTNTGELFF TGTGCCAGCAGCGTTACTAACACCGGGGAGCTGTTTTTT
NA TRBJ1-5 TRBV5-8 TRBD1 CASSQTGSLSEPQHF TGTGCCAGCAGCCAGACAGGGTCGCTAAGTGAGCCCCAGCATTTT
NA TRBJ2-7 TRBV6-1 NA CASSERQASYEQYF TGTGCCAGCAGTGAACGGCAGGCCTCCTACGAGCAGTACTTC